These T cell receptor beta chains were read from a single sample in a study of shared clonotypes between healthy human individuals. Sequencing was performed with immunoSEQ multiplex PCR; in TCRdb, only in-frame clones are kept and a portion is missing. The sample lists about 980,000 clones; over 75% were seen once. The specimen sequenced was memory CD4+ T cells sorted from blood. The receptor set was obtained from a man younger than 30 in good health. Both conserved end residues are part of each CDR3. Size tells how often a clone was seen (once, few, many) or the class of an expanded clone, and some rows leave it out.

v_call: TRBV28
j_call: TRBJ1-1
clone_size: NA
cdr3_aa: CASSFNYRGNTEAFF

v_call: TRBV21-1
j_call: TRBJ1-6
clone_size: NA
cdr3_aa: CASTLLSGNSPLHF

v_call: TRBV6-1
j_call: TRBJ1-3
clone_size: NA
cdr3_aa: CASSIGGSGNTIYF

v_call: TRBV6-1
j_call: TRBJ2-1
clone_size: NA
cdr3_aa: CASSFLNNEQFF

v_call: TRBV5-4
j_call: TRBJ2-2
clone_size: NA
cdr3_aa: CASSLGTFPTGELFF

v_call: TRBV5-1
j_call: TRBJ2-1
clone_size: NA
cdr3_aa: CASSEGGFSYNEQFF

v_call: TRBV12-2
j_call: TRBJ2-7
clone_size: NA
cdr3_aa: CASRLPHRAGLSYEQYF

v_call: TRBV15
j_call: TRBJ1-4
clone_size: NA
cdr3_aa: CATSGQGSNEKLFF

v_call: TRBV30
j_call: TRBJ2-7
clone_size: NA
cdr3_aa: CAWSDPTGEQYF

v_call: TRBV7-9
j_call: TRBJ2-7
clone_size: NA
cdr3_aa: CASSATGTGGSEQYF

v_call: TRBV5-1
j_call: TRBJ2-2
clone_size: NA
cdr3_aa: CASSSDRVGTGELFF

v_call: TRBV5-1
j_call: TRBJ2-3
clone_size: NA
cdr3_aa: CASSLAQTTDTQYF

v_call: TRBV9
j_call: TRBJ2-7
clone_size: NA
cdr3_aa: CASSVRDRAEQYF

v_call: TRBV7-9
j_call: TRBJ1-4
clone_size: NA
cdr3_aa: CASSLARAGNEKLFF

v_call: TRBV28
j_call: TRBJ1-1
clone_size: few
cdr3_aa: CASRNGGIGTEAFF

v_call: TRBV30
j_call: TRBJ1-5
clone_size: NA
cdr3_aa: CAWSRQDNQPQHF

v_call: TRBV25-1
j_call: TRBJ1-4
clone_size: NA
cdr3_aa: CASSRNEKLFF

v_call: TRBV5-4
j_call: TRBJ1-2
clone_size: NA
cdr3_aa: CASSLFGTGGYGYTF

v_call: TRBV7-2
j_call: TRBJ2-7
clone_size: NA
cdr3_aa: CASSRDGSTYEQYF

v_call: TRBV30
j_call: TRBJ1-4
clone_size: NA
cdr3_aa: CAWSAGPGSEKLFF

v_call: TRBV28
j_call: TRBJ1-5
clone_size: NA
cdr3_aa: CASSQGGSQPQHF

v_call: TRBV30
j_call: TRBJ1-5
clone_size: NA
cdr3_aa: CAWSDSGNQPQHF

v_call: TRBV7-7
j_call: TRBJ2-3
clone_size: NA
cdr3_aa: CAVTSLSTDTQYF

v_call: TRBV4-1
j_call: TRBJ2-1
clone_size: NA
cdr3_aa: CASSPGTTPHNEQFF

v_call: TRBV27
j_call: TRBJ1-5
clone_size: NA
cdr3_aa: CASSPIYRGSNQPQHF

v_call: TRBV7-8
j_call: TRBJ2-2
clone_size: once
cdr3_aa: CASSLGGALRNTGELFF

v_call: TRBV10-3
j_call: TRBJ1-5
clone_size: NA
cdr3_aa: CAINRDSNQPQHF

v_call: TRBV7-9
j_call: TRBJ2-5
clone_size: NA
cdr3_aa: CASSFRIVQETQYF

v_call: TRBV19
j_call: TRBJ1-2
clone_size: NA
cdr3_aa: CASSTLGDYGYTF

v_call: TRBV6-1
j_call: TRBJ1-1
clone_size: NA
cdr3_aa: CASSELPGVAFF

v_call: TRBV10-3
j_call: TRBJ1-3
clone_size: NA
cdr3_aa: CAISEDPGNTIYF

v_call: TRBV11-2
j_call: TRBJ2-7
clone_size: NA
cdr3_aa: CASSFPTGGVYEQYF

v_call: TRBV5-8
j_call: TRBJ1-4
clone_size: NA
cdr3_aa: CASSLGGRLEKLFF

v_call: TRBV9
j_call: TRBJ2-7
clone_size: once
cdr3_aa: CASSAQAGWSYEQYF

v_call: TRBV10-2
j_call: TRBJ2-5
clone_size: many
cdr3_aa: CASSEGGGTETQYF

v_call: TRBV11-3
j_call: TRBJ2-7
clone_size: NA
cdr3_aa: CASSLRGTYYEQYF

v_call: TRBV7-9
j_call: TRBJ1-2
clone_size: NA
cdr3_aa: CASSLEGTPNYGYTF

v_call: TRBV15
j_call: TRBJ1-5
clone_size: NA
cdr3_aa: CATSPGTGFSNQPQHF

v_call: TRBV4-2
j_call: TRBJ1-2
clone_size: NA
cdr3_aa: CASSQETSSTDFLYGYTF

v_call: TRBV7-9
j_call: TRBJ2-6
clone_size: NA
cdr3_aa: CASRSNSGANVLTF

v_call: TRBV28
j_call: TRBJ1-2
clone_size: few
cdr3_aa: CASRIQGDYGYTF

v_call: TRBV5-4
j_call: TRBJ1-1
clone_size: NA
cdr3_aa: CASSLTGTPNTEAFF

v_call: TRBV7-7
j_call: TRBJ2-5
clone_size: NA
cdr3_aa: CASSFRFQETQYF

v_call: TRBV6-5
j_call: TRBJ1-6
clone_size: NA
cdr3_aa: CASRAGNSPLHF

v_call: TRBV6-1
j_call: TRBJ1-1
clone_size: NA
cdr3_aa: CASIQGDNRAWAFF

v_call: TRBV6-5
j_call: TRBJ1-1
clone_size: NA
cdr3_aa: CASSRPGGTEAFF

v_call: TRBV5-6
j_call: TRBJ1-2
clone_size: NA
cdr3_aa: CASSLARGNGYGYTF

v_call: TRBV7-2
j_call: TRBJ2-7
clone_size: NA
cdr3_aa: CASSLDGLNYEQYF

v_call: TRBV18
j_call: TRBJ2-2
clone_size: few
cdr3_aa: CASSPLGTGPGELFF

v_call: TRBV9
j_call: TRBJ2-2
clone_size: few
cdr3_aa: CASSGTSGTGELFF

v_call: TRBV5-6
j_call: TRBJ2-2
clone_size: NA
cdr3_aa: CASSLRGLSTGELFF

v_call: TRBV11-3
j_call: TRBJ2-5
clone_size: many
cdr3_aa: CASSLVGPVGRGGETQYF